The 29 T cell receptor beta chains listed next were all sequenced from one sample in a study of early T cells in non-severe SARS-CoV-2 infection. Each CDR3 protein is one row after TCRdb ran MiXCR on the 5' RACE reads. The sample holds 55,000 to 70,000 distinct CDR3 sequences; around 12% are singletons and the top ten take about 1%. The sample in question was whole blood, obtained at baseline. The receptor set was obtained from an adult who was a healthcare worker with PCR-confirmed SARS-CoV-2 infection or an uninfected control (not recorded which). The donor label of this sample is uncertain.

The V and J genes are TRBV7-2 and TRBJ2-1, with 8 bases fitting TRBD1. V was clipped by 5 bases and J by 5 bases; unmatched bases: 14. The germline V gene encodes CDR1 SGHTA and CDR2 FQGNSA. This CDR3 spans 17 amino acids. The CDR3 loop is CASSTLPRLRGHNEQFF. The CDR3 nucleotides read TGTGCCAGCAGCACTTTACCCCGGCTCAGGGGGCACAATGAGCAGTTCTTC. Supplemented by reference TRBV7-2 and TRBJ2-1, the full variable domain reads GAGVSQSPSNKVTEKGKDVELRCDPISGHTALYWYRQSLGQGLEFLIYFQGNSAPDKSGLPSDRFSAERTGGSVSTLTIQRTQQEDSAVYLCASSTLPRLRGHNEQFFGPGTRLTVL.

The chain has TRBV12-3 or TRBV12-4 and TRBJ1-2, with D possibly TRBD1 on 6 matching bases. Trimming stripped 7 bases from V and 0 bases from J, with 15 bases between. The CDR3 is 15 amino acids. Here the CDR3 reads CASTEGQLANYGYTF. The CDR3 nucleotides read TGTGCCAGCACCGAAGGACAGTTAGCTAACTATGGCTACACCTTC.

This clonotype showed up many times. The chain joins TRBV19 to TRBJ2-1; D remains unclear. The germline V and J ends were trimmed by 3 bases and 0 bases, with 9 bases remaining between them. Per germline, CDR1 LNHDA and CDR2 SQIVND (reference sequence). This CDR3 has 15 amino acids. CDR3 protein: CASSIGRYSYNEQFF. The DNA of the CDR3 is TGTGCCAGTAGTATTGGGCGGTACTCCTACAATGAGCAGTTCTTC.

In its sample, this clonotype was seen many times. The CDR3 coding sequence is TGTGCCAGCAGTCGCGACGGGTCCTACGAGCAGTACGTC. Residues: CASSRDGSYEQYV. This rearrangement joins TRBV7-8 to TRBJ2-7; D is unresolved. The V gene's germline CDR1 is SGHVS and CDR2 FQNEAQ. The CDR3 spans 13 residues. The V end lost 6 bases, the J end lost 1 base, and 10 bases lay between the germline ends.

This clonotype was found a few times. The genes are TRBV4-1 and TRBJ2-2; TRBD2 matches at 12 bases. The CDR3 loop spans 18 amino acids. Unmatched junction bases numbered 9, after V lost 3 bases and J lost 4 bases. Germline loops: CDR1 MGHRA, CDR2 YSYEKL. Here the CDR3 DNA reads TGCGCCAGCAGCCAGGCGCTAGCGGGGGGGCCTGGCACCGGGGAGCTGTTTTTT. Amino acids: CASSQALAGGPGTGELFF.

The chain combines TRBV11-2 with TRBJ2-5, with TRBD1 matching over 7 bases. CDR1 and CDR2 (germline): SGHAT, FQNNGV. The CDR3 loop spans 15 amino acids. V was pared by 1 base and J by 4 bases, with 6 bases of the junction left unmatched. CDR3 sequence reads: CASSLVRGRTETQYF. The CDR3 DNA follows: TGTGCCAGCAGCTTAGTGAGGGGGCGGACAGAGACCCAGTACTTC.

The chain couples TRBV19 to TRBJ2-3; 8 bases are a match to TRBD1. CDR1 is LNHDA, CDR2 SQIVND, per germline (reference sequence). The CDR3 extends over 16 amino acids. With V trimmed by 5 bases and J by 5 bases, 12 bases remained unmatched. The CDR3 here is CASSAPTGVRGDTQYF. The CDR3 nucleotides are TGTGCCAGTAGTGCCCCGACAGGGGTCAGGGGAGATACGCAGTATTTT.

This clonotype turned up a few times. The chain links TRBV28 to TRBJ2-7; D unresolved. This CDR3 spans 13 amino acids. V was trimmed by 11 bases and J by 0 bases, leaving 14 bases between them. Germline assignment: CDR1 MDHEN and CDR2 SYDVKM. This chain's CDR3 is CAVSSESSYEQYV. As DNA, the CDR3 is TGTGCCGTCTCGTCGGAAAGCTCCTACGAGCAGTACGTC.

This clonotype was seen ten or more times. V gene TRBV7-9 combines with J gene TRBJ1-1; D might be TRBD1 (5 bases). Trimming cost V 3 bases and J 8 bases, with 16 bases left between them. The CDR3 runs to 14 residues. Germline CDR1 reads SEHNR; CDR2 reads FQNEAQ (reference sequence). CDR3 loop: CASSLGPGAHEAFF. The CDR3 DNA sequence: TGTGCCAGCAGCTTGGGGCCCGGGGCCCACGAAGCTTTCTTT.

This clonotype was recorded a few times. This chain links TRBV7-3 with TRBJ2-2; maybe TRBD2 (6 bases). The CDR3 consists of 19 residues. Germline loops: CDR1 SGHTA, CDR2 FQGTGA. V was cut by 4 bases and J by 5 bases, with 26 bases left in between. This CDR3 is CASSSTRGTPKGRTGELFF. The CDR3 DNA reads as TGTGCCAGCAGCTCCACACGGGGGACTCCCAAGGGTCGGACCGGGGAGCTGTTTTTT.

The rearrangement joins TRBV3-1 to TRBJ2-2, with 9 bases that match TRBD2. Germline trimming cut 1 base from V and 1 base from J; bases unmatched to any gene: 10. The CDR3 consists of 19 residues. Germline CDR1 and CDR2: LGHDT and YNNKEL (reference sequence). The CDR3 coding sequence is TGTGCCAGCAGCCAAGTAGCGGGGGCTACTTTCCTGAACACCGGGGAGCTGTTTTTT. This encodes CASSQVAGATFLNTGELFF. The whole variable domain, remainder taken from reference TRBV3-1 and TRBJ2-2, is DTAVSQTPKYLVTQMGNDKSIKCEQNLGHDTMYWYKQDSKKFLKIMFSYNNKELIINETVPNRFSPKSPDKAHLNLHINSLELGDSAVYFCASSQVAGATFLNTGELFFGEGSRLTVL.

This clonotype was picked up a small number of times. The chain links TRBV11-2 to TRBJ2-5; perhaps TRBD2 as D (5 bases). CDR3 length equals 15 residues. Between the trimmed V and J ends, which lost 5 bases and 2 bases, there was a span of 15 bases. Germline values: CDR1 SGHAT, CDR2 FQNNGV. The chain's CDR3 is CASSTSVEHQETQYF. CDR3 sequence (DNA): TGTGCCAGCAGCACTAGTGTGGAGCATCAAGAGACCCAGTACTTC.

This clonotype was observed a few times. The chain carries TRBV27 and TRBJ1-2, with D perhaps TRBD1 (5 bases). The germline CDR1 and CDR2 sequences are MNHEY and SMNVEV (reference sequence). The V and J ends lost 7 bases and 4 bases respectively, with 10 bases between them. This CDR3 spans 12 amino acids. The CDR3, as DNA: TGTGCCAGCACCGACAGTGTCTATGGCTACACCTTC. Translating it yields CASTDSVYGYTF.

This clonotype showed up just a few times. The chain carries TRBV11-1 and TRBJ2-3, with 8 bases aligning to TRBD1. Germline CDR1 reads SGHAT; CDR2 reads FQDESV (reference sequence). The CDR3 consists of 19 residues. J gave up 2 bases and V 7 bases, and 20 bases lay outside the gene matches. The CDR3 DNA reads TGTGCCAGCACCCCAAGACAGGGGCAGTTATCCAGCTCCACAGATACGCAGTATTTT. Protein sequence: CASTPRQGQLSSSTDTQYF.

CDR3 coding DNA: TGTGCCAGCAGCTTAGACTGGGGGCCGGATACGCAGTATTTT. Translating gives CASSLDWGPDTQYF. The chain is built from TRBV7-6 and TRBJ2-3; a possible D gene is TRBD1 (6 bases). The CDR3 totals 14 residues. Germline lookup yields CDR1 SGHVS and CDR2 FNYEAQ. V dropped 1 base and J dropped 6 bases, with 11 bases sitting between them.

The chain recombines TRBV7-2 with TRBJ1-4; 7 bases line up with TRBD1. This CDR3 has 14 residues. J gave up 8 bases and V 2 bases, and 5 bases lay outside the gene matches. CDR1 SGHTA and CDR2 FQGNSA come from the germline V gene. The CDR3 DNA is TGTGCCAGCAGCTTAACAGGGGCGAGGGAAAAACTGTTTTTT. This sequence encodes CASSLTGAREKLFF.

This clonotype was detected a few times. The chain recombines TRBV24-1 with TRBJ1-1; TRBD1 matches at 7 bases. The V gene's germline CDR1 is KGHDR and CDR2 SFDVKD. V shed 5 bases, J shed 2 bases, and the junction held 7 bases outside the gene matches. The CDR3 is made up of 15 amino acids. CDR3 sequence reads: CATSATGEINTEAFF. The CDR3 coding sequence is TGTGCCACCAGTGCAACAGGGGAGATTAACACTGAAGCTTTCTTT.

Many counts were recorded for this clonotype. The chain combines TRBV7-9 with TRBJ2-1, with D possibly being TRBD1 (6 bases). The CDR3 loop spans 17 amino acids. Per germline, CDR1 SEHNR and CDR2 FQNEAQ (reference sequence). Trimming shortened V by 0 bases and J by 6 bases, and 18 bases separated the two germline ends. The CDR3 sequence: CASSLAIDTLGANEQFF. CDR3 nucleotides: TGTGCCAGCAGCTTAGCGATCGACACCCTGGGGGCCAATGAGCAGTTCTTC.

A few counts support this clonotype. V is TRBV24-1 and J is TRBJ2-3, with a possible D match to TRBD1 (5 bases). V gave up 5 bases and J gave up 0 bases, with 14 bases separating them. The germline V gene has CDR1 KGHDR and CDR2 SFDVKD. The CDR3 contains 16 residues. Here the CDR3 reads CATSGSRVLSTDTQYF. CDR3 bases: TGTGCCACCAGTGGGAGCAGGGTGCTTAGCACAGATACGCAGTATTTT.

V usage is TRBV9 and J usage is TRBJ2-1; D uncertain. Deletions cut 6 bases from V and 5 bases from J, with 9 bases between. Germline CDR1 SGDLS, CDR2 YYNGEE. CDR3 length: 12 residues. CDR3 DNA sequence: TGTGCCAGCATGGGGATCCACAATGAGCAGTTCTTC. It encodes CASMGIHNEQFF.

The V call is TRBV6-5, the J call TRBJ2-1, with 8 nucleotides matching TRBD1. V was clipped by 4 bases and J by 12 bases; unmatched bases: 8. Germline V CDR1 and CDR2: MNHEY, SVGAGI. CDR3 length: 13 amino acids. The DNA of the CDR3 is TGTGCCAGCAGTTCAGCAGGGGGCCCAAGGCAGTTCTTC. The encoded protein is CASSSAGGPRQFF.

This chain connects TRBV2 to TRBJ1-2; D is unresolved. Germline V gives CDR1 SNHLY, CDR2 FYNNEI. V was shortened by 3 bases and J by 6 bases, with 11 bases between the two germline ends. There are 13 residues in the CDR3. The CDR3 region has the DNA TGTGCCAGCAGTGAGGAAGTCAGCCATGGCTACACCTTC. It codes for CASSEEVSHGYTF.

This chain links TRBV25-1 with TRBJ2-5, with a possible D match to TRBD2 (7 bases). Germline V lookup: CDR1 MGHDK, CDR2 SYGVNS. The CDR3 extends over 13 amino acids. V dropped 4 bases and J dropped 5 bases, with 11 bases sitting between them. The CDR3 nucleotides are TGTGCCAGCAGTGGCGGGGGCCCGGAGACCCAGTACTTC. Translation gives CASSGGGPETQYF.

This clonotype was observed a few times. The chain combines TRBV12-3 or TRBV12-4 with TRBJ1-4; D perhaps matches TRBD1 (6 bases). The V end lost 5 bases, the J end lost 5 bases, and 15 bases lay between the germline ends. The length of the CDR3 is 15 residues. Here the CDR3 DNA reads TGTGCCAGCAGTAAACGTCAAGACAGGAATGAAAAACTGTTTTTT. Translated, it gives CASSKRQDRNEKLFF.

This clonotype has just a few counts. CDR3 in DNA: TGTGCTAGTGGCTCCGGACAGGGTGGACATACGCAGTATTTT. This gives the protein CASGSGQGGHTQYF. The V call is TRBV12-5, the J call TRBJ2-3; TRBD1 matches 8 bases. V trimming: 6 bases; J trimming: 7 bases; junction bases outside the gene matches: 9. This CDR3 region has 14 residues. CDR1 and CDR2 from the germline V gene are LGHNT and FRNRAP.

A few counts support this clonotype. The CDR3 sequence: CSALPAQGSGNTIYF. The DNA of the CDR3 is TGCAGTGCCTTACCTGCCCAGGGCTCTGGAAACACCATATATTTT. The rearrangement links TRBV20-1 to TRBJ1-3; D possibly corresponds to TRBD1 (5 bases). The CDR3 has 15 residues. V lost 6 bases to trimming and J lost 0 bases, with 15 bases between them. Looked up from germline, CDR1 is DFQATT and CDR2 is SNEGSKA (reference sequence).

The chain couples TRBV5-1 to TRBJ2-5; 7 bases line up with TRBD2. This CDR3 is 16 amino acids long. The germline V gene encodes CDR1 SGHRS and CDR2 YFSETQ. The V and J ends lost 1 base and 4 bases, in that order; junction bases with no gene match: 10. Here the CDR3 reads CASSLMNPGGIETQYF. CDR3 DNA sequence: TGCGCCAGCAGCTTGATGAACCCGGGGGGAATAGAGACCCAGTACTTC.

This clonotype was recorded many times. The chain carries TRBV4-2 and TRBJ2-5; TRBD2 matches at 10 bases. The CDR3 contains 16 residues. In germline, CDR1 is LGHNA, CDR2 YNFKEQ. Trimming at V came to 2 bases and at J to 1 base, leaving 4 bases not matched to a gene. In DNA form, the CDR3 reads TGTGCCAGCAGCCAACTTAGCGGGGGGATCCAAGAGACCCAGTACTTC. This encodes CASSQLSGGIQETQYF.

At least ten counts were recorded for this clonotype. The gene calls are TRBV29-1 and TRBJ1-2; TRBD1 might be the D (5 bases). The CDR3 loop spans 12 amino acids. CDR1 and CDR2 from the germline V gene are SQVTM and ANQGSEA. V lost 3 bases and J 2 bases, leaving 7 bases between the germline ends. The CDR3 nucleotides read TGCAGCGTTGATTCAGGGAACTATGGCTACACCTTC. Translation gives CSVDSGNYGYTF.